Listed below are T cell receptor beta chains from one sample, sequenced in a study of control samples from healthy donors and cancer patients. Sequencing used immunoSEQ multiplex PCR; TCRdb keeps in-frame clones, though not all of them. The profile shows more than 65,000 clones, more than 80% of them singletons. Material: blood. Receptor source: a man in his sixties in good health. Both conserved end residues are part of each CDR3. D genes are given only for firm matches. Some rows mark clone size as missing; the rest say once, few, many or name a class of expanded clone.

v_call,cdr3_length,clone_size,d_call,j_call,cdr3_nt,cdr3_aa
TRBV2,11,NA,NA,TRBJ1-1,TGTGCCAGCACCTACCGGGTCGAAGCTTTCTTT,CASTYRVEAFF
TRBV24-1,16,NA,TRBD2,TRBJ2-3,TGTGCCACCAGTGATTTTGGAGGCGGGAGTGGAGATACGCAGTATTTT,CATSDFGGGSGDTQYF
TRBV9,15,NA,TRBD2,TRBJ2-1,TGTGCCAGCAGCGCTAGCGGGAGCACCTACAATGAGCAGTTCTTC,CASSASGSTYNEQFF
TRBV2,15,once,NA,TRBJ2-2,TGTGCCAGCAGTGAAGTCCAGGGAAAAACCGGGGAGCTGTTTTTT,CASSEVQGKTGELFF
TRBV18,15,NA,NA,TRBJ1-1,TGTGCCAGCTCACCCCTAGGGGTATCGAACACTGAAGCTTTCTTT,CASSPLGVSNTEAFF
TRBV28,14,NA,TRBD1,TRBJ1-6,TGTGCCAGCAGCCCAGGACAGGGAGGTTCACCCCTCCACTTT,CASSPGQGGSPLHF
TRBV7-2,15,NA,TRBD2,TRBJ2-3,TGTGCCAGCAGCAAAAAGCGGGAGTCGACAGATACGCAGTATTTT,CASSKKRESTDTQYF
TRBV12-3/TRBV12-4,10,NA,NA,TRBJ1-1,TGTGCCAGCAGGAACACTGAAGCTTTCTTT,CASRNTEAFF
TRBV3-1/TRBV3-2,16,NA,TRBD2,TRBJ2-1,TGTGCCAGCAGCCGAGGACTAGCGGGATTGGGGGATGAGCAGTTCTTC,CASSRGLAGLGDEQFF
TRBV28,15,NA,TRBD1,TRBJ2-7,TGTGCCAGCAGTTCCCCAGGGGGCGCCCGGGGCGAGCAGTACTTC,CASSSPGGARGEQYF
TRBV7-8,14,NA,NA,TRBJ2-5,TGTGCCAGCAGCCGACAGAGACAGCAAGAGGCCCAGTACTTC,CASSRQRQQEAQYF
TRBV7-6,13,NA,TRBD1,TRBJ1-1,TGTGCCAGCAGCTTAGACAGGGGCACTGAAGCTTTCTTT,CASSLDRGTEAFF
TRBV27,21,NA,TRBD1,TRBJ1-4,TGTGCCAGCAGTTTATCGAATCCTCCGGGGGGACAGCCTGCAACTAATGAAAAACTGTTTTTT,CASSLSNPPGGQPATNEKLFF
TRBV23-1,18,few,NA,TRBJ2-7,TGCGCCAGCAGGACACCTCCGGTCGGTCAATCCCGATCTTACGAGCAGTACTTC,CASRTPPVGQSRSYEQYF
TRBV10-3,14,NA,TRBD1,TRBJ1-1,TGTGCCATCAGTGGGGACAGGTTGAACACTGAAGCTTTCTTT,CAISGDRLNTEAFF
TRBV6-1,18,NA,NA,TRBJ1-5,TGTGCCAGCAGTGAAGTTTTGGGCAGGATTAAGAGCAATCAGCCCCAGCATTTT,CASSEVLGRIKSNQPQHF
TRBV14,14,few,TRBD2,TRBJ2-5,TGTGCCAGCAGTAGGACTAGCGGGATATCTGGGCAGTACTTC,CASSRTSGISGQYF
TRBV14,15,NA,NA,TRBJ2-1,TGTGCCAGCAGCCAATACAGGGCCGGAGGCAATGAGCAGTTCTTC,CASSQYRAGGNEQFF
TRBV6-5,13,NA,NA,TRBJ1-1,TGTGCCAGCAGTCCGCGGGCAGCAGCTGTAGCTTTCTTT,CASSPRAAAVAFF
TRBV4-3,15,once,TRBD2,TRBJ2-1,TGCGCCAGCAGCCAGCGTAGCGGGAGAGGGGGCAAGCAGTTCTTC,CASSQRSGRGGKQFF
TRBV7-8,14,few,NA,TRBJ1-2,TGTGCCAGCAGCTTAAATGGGGGGGCGGAGGGCTACACCTTC,CASSLNGGAEGYTF
TRBV10-2,12,NA,NA,TRBJ2-2,TGCGCCAGCAGTGATTACACCGGGGAGCTGTTTTTT,CASSDYTGELFF
TRBV5-3,15,few,NA,TRBJ2-7,TGTGCCAGAAGCTTGGCTCGGGGGTGCGGGTACGAGCAGTACTTC,CARSLARGCGYEQYF